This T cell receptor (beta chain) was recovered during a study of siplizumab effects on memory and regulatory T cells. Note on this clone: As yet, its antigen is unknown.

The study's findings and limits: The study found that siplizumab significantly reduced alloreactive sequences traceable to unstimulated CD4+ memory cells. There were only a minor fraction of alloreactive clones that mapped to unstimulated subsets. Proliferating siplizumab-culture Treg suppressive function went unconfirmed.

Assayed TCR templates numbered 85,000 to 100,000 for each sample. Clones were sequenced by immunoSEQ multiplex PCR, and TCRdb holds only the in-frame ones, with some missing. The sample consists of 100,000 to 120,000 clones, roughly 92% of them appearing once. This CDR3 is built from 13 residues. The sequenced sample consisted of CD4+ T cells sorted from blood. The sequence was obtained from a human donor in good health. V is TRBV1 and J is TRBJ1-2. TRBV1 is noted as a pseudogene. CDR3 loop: CTSSQGRCHGYTF. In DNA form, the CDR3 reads TGCACCAGCAGCCAAGGAAGATGCCATGGCTACACCTTC.